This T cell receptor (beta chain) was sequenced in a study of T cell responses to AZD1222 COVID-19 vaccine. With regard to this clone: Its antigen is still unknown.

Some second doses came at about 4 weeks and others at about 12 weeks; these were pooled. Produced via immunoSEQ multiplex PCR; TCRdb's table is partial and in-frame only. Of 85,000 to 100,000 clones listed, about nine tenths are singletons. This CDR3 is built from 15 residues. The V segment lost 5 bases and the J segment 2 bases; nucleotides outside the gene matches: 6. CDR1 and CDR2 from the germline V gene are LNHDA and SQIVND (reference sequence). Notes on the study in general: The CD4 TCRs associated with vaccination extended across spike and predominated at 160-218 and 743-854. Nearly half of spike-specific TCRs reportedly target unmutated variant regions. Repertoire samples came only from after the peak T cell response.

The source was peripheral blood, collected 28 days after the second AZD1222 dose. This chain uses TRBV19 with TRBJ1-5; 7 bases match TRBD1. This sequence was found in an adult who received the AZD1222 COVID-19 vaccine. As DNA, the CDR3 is TGTGCCAGTAGTCACAGGGGTATGGGCAATCAGCCCCAGCATTTT. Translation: CASSHRGMGNQPQHF.